This T cell receptor beta chain appears in the sequencing data of a study of technical replicates of blood from a handful of donors. Profiling relied on immunoSEQ multiplex PCR, and the TCRdb table lists in-frame clones only, not all of them. The sample holds about 100,000 clones, about 95% seen once. V was clipped by 1 base and J by 7 bases, with 11 bases between them. The germline CDR1 and CDR2 sequences are SGHRS and YFSETQ. This CDR3 spans 13 amino acids. The chain is built from TRBV5-1 and TRBJ1-2; D possibly corresponds to TRBD1 (5 bases). The material sequenced was T cells isolated from PBMCs. This receptor was obtained from a human donor in good health. DNA for the CDR3: TGCGCCAGCAGCTTGTTCAGGGATAGTGGCTACACCTTC. The encoded protein is CASSLFRDSGYTF.